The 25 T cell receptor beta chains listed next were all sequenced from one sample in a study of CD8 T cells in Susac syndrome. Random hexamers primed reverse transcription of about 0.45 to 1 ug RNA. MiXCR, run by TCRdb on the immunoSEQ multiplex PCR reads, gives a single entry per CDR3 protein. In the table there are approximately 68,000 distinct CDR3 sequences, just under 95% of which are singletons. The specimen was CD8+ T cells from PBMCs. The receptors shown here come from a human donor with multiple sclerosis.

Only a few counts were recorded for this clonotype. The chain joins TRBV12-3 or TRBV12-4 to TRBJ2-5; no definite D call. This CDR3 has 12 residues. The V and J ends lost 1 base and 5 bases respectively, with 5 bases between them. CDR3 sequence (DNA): TGTGCCAGCAGTTTAGAAGGGGAGACCCAGTACTTC. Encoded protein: CASSLEGETQYF.

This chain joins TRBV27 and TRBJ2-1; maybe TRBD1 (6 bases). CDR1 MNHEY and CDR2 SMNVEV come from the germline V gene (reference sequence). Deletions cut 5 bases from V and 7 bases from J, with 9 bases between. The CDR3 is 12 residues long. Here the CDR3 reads CASSQGLNEQFF. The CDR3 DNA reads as TGTGCCAGCAGTCAGGGGTTAAATGAGCAGTTCTTC.

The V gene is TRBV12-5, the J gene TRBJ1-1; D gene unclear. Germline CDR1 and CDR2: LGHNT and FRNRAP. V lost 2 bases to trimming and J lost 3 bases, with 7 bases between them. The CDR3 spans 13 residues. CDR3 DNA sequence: TGTGCTAGTGGTTTGAAATGGGACACTGAAGCTTTCTTT. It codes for CASGLKWDTEAFF.

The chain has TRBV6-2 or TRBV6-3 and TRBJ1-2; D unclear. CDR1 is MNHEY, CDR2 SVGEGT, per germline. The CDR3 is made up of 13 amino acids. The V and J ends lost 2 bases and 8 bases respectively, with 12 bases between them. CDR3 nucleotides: TGTGCCAGCAGTTACATGAATCCGGGCGGCTACACCTTC. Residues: CASSYMNPGGYTF.

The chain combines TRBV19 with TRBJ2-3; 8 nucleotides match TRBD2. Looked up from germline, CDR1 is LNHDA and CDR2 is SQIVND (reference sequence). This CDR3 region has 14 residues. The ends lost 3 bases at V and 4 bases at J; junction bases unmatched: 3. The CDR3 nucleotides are TGTGCCAGTAGTATGGCTAGCGGGCCAGATACGCAGTATTTT. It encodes CASSMASGPDTQYF.

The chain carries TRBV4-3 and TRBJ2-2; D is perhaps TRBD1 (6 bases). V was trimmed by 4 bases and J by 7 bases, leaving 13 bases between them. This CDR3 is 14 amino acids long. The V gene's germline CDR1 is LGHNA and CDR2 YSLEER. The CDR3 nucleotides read TGCGCCAGCAGCCCCCCAACACAGGGCGGGGAGCTGTTTTTT. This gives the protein CASSPPTQGGELFF.

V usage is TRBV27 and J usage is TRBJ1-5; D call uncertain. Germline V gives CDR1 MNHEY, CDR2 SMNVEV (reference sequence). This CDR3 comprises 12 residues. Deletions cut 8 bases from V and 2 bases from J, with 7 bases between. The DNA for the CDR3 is TGTGCCAGCGGCAAGGGCAATCAGCCCCAGCATTTT. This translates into CASGKGNQPQHF.

CDR3 in DNA: TGTGCCAGCAGTGCGGGACAGAAGACTACCTATGGCTACACCTTC. It yields the protein CASSAGQKTTYGYTF. The chain uses TRBV2 and TRBJ1-2, with 7 bases lining up with TRBD1. The CDR3 loop spans 15 amino acids. CDR1 and CDR2 from the germline V gene are SNHLY and FYNNEI. The V and J ends lost 4 bases and 4 bases, in that order; junction bases with no gene match: 9.

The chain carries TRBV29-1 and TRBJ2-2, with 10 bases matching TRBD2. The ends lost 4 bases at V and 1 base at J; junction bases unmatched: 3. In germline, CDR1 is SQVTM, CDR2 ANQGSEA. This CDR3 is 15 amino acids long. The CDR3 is CSVGSGGRNTGELFF. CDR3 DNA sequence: TGCAGCGTTGGTAGCGGGGGGAGGAACACCGGGGAGCTGTTTTTT.

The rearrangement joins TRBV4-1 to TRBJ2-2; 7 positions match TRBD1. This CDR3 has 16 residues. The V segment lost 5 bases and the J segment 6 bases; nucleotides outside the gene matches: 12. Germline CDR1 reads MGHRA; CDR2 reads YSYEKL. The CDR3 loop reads CASSYRGGNLAGELFF. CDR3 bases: TGCGCCAGCAGCTACAGGGGCGGCAATCTGGCCGGGGAGCTGTTTTTT.

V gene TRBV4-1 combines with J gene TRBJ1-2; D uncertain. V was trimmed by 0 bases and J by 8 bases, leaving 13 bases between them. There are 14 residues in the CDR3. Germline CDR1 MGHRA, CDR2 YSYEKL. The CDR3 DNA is TGCGCCAGCAGCCAAGAGAGGACGGACGGCGGCTACACCTTC. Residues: CASSQERTDGGYTF.

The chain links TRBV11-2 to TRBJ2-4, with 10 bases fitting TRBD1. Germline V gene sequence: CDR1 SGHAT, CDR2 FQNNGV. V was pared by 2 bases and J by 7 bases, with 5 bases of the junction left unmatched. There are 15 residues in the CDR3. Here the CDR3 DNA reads TGTGCCAGCAGCTTACTGGGACAGGGGAGGAACATTCAGTACTTC. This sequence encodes CASSLLGQGRNIQYF.

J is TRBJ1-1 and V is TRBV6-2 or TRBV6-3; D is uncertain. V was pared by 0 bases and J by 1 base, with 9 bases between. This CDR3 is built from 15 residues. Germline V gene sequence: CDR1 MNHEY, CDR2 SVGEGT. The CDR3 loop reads CASSYSEWGNTEAFF. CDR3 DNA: TGTGCCAGCAGTTACTCCGAATGGGGGAACACTGAAGCTTTCTTT.

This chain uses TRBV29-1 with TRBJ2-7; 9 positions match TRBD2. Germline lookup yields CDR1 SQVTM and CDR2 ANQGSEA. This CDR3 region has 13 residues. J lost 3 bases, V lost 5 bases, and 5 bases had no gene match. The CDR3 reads CSVKGLAIYEQYF. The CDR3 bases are TGCAGCGTTAAAGGACTAGCGATCTACGAGCAGTACTTC.

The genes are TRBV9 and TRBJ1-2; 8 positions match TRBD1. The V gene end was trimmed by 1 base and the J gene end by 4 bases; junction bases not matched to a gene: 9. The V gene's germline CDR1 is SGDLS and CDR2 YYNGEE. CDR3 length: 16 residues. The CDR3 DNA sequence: TGTGCCAGCAGCGTATCGAGGACAGGGAACCCCTATGGCTACACCTTC. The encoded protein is CASSVSRTGNPYGYTF.

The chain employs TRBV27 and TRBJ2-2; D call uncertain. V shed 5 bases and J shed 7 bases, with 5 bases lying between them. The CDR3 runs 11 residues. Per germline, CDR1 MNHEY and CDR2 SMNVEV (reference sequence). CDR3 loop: CASSTGGELFF. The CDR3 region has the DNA TGTGCCAGCAGTACCGGCGGGGAGCTGTTTTTT.

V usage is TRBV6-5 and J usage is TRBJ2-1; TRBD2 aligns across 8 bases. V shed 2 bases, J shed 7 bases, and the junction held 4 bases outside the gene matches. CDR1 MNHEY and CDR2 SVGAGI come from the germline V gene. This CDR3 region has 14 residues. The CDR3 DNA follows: TGTGCCAGCAGTTACGGGACTAGTCCGAATGAGCAGTTCTTC. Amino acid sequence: CASSYGTSPNEQFF.

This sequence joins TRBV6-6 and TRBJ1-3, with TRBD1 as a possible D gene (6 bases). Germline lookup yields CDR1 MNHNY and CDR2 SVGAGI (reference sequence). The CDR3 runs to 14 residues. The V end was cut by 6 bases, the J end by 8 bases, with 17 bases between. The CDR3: CASSPTYRADTIYF. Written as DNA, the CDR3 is TGTGCCAGCAGCCCTACATACAGGGCGGACACCATATATTTT.

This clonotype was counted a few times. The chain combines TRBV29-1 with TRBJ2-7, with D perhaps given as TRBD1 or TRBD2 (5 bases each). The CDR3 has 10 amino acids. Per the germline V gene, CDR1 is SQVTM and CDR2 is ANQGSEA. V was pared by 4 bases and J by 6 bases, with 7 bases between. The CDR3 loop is CSVVGAEQYF. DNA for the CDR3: TGCAGCGTTGTCGGGGCCGAGCAGTACTTC.

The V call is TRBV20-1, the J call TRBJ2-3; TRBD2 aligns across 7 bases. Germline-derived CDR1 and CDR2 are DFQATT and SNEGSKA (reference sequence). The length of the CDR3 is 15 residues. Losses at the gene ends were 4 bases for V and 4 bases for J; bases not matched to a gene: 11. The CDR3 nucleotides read TGCAGTGCTAAGTACGAGCGGGGATACGCAGATACGCAGTATTTT. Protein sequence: CSAKYERGYADTQYF.

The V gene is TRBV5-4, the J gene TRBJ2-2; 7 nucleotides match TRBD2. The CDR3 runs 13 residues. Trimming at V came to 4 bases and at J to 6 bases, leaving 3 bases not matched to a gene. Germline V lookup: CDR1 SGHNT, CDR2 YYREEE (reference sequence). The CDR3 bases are TGTGCCAGCAGCACAGGACTAGCCGGGGAGCTGTTTTTT. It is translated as CASSTGLAGELFF.

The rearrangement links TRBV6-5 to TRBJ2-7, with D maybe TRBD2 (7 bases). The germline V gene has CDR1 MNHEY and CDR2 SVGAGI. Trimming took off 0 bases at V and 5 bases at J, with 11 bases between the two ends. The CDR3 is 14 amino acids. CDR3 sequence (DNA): TGTGCCAGCAGTTACTCGGGAGGGGACAACGAGCAGTACTTC. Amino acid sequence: CASSYSGGDNEQYF.

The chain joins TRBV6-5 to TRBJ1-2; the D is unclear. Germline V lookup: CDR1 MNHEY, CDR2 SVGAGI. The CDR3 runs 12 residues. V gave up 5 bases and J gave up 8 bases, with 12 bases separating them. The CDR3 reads CASSPPGRGYTF. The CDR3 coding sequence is TGTGCCAGCAGTCCCCCCGGCCGCGGCTACACCTTC.

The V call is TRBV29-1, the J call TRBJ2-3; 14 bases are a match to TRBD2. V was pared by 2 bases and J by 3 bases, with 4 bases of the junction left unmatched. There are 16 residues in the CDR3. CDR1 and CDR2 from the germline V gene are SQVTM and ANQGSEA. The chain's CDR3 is CSVEPTSGGATDTQYF. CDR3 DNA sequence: TGCAGCGTTGAACCGACTAGCGGGGGGGCAACAGATACGCAGTATTTT.

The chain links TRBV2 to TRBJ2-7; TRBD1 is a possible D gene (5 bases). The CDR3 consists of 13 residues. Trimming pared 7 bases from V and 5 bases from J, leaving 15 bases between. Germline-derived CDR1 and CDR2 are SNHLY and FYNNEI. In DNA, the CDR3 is TGTGCCAGCATGGAGTTCAGGGCCCACGAGCAGTACTTC. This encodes CASMEFRAHEQYF. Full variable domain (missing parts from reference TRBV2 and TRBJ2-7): EPEVTQTPSHQVTQMGQEVILRCVPISNHLYFYWYRQILGQKVEFLVSFYNNEISEKSEIFDDQFSVERPDGSNFTLKIRSTKLEDSAMYFCASMEFRAHEQYFGPGTRLTVT.